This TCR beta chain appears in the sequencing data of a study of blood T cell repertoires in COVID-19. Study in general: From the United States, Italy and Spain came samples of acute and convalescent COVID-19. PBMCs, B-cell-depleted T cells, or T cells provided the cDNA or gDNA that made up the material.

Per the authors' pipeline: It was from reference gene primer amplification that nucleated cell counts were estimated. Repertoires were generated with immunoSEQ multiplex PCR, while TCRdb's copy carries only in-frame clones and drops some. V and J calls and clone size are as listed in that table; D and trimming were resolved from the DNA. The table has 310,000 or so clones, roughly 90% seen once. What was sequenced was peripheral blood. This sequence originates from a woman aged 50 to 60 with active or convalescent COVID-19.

CDR3 loop: CASSLGRGLGGYTF. CDR3 DNA: TGTGCCAGCAGCTTAGGCAGGGGGCTTGGTGGCTACACCTTC. The chain is built from TRBV7-2 and TRBJ1-2; 8 bases are shared with TRBD1. The length of the CDR3 is 14 residues. V was clipped by 1 base and J by 7 bases; unmatched bases: 5. Per germline, CDR1 SGHTA and CDR2 FQGNSA.